This T cell receptor beta chain appears in the sequencing data of a study of blood T cell repertoires in COVID-19. Study overall: Researchers got acute and convalescent COVID-19 samples from the United States, Italy and Spain. PBMCs, B-cell-depleted T cells, or T cells provided the cDNA or gDNA that made up the material.

V shed 5 bases, J shed 0 bases, and the junction held 17 bases outside the gene matches. Germline loops: CDR1 SGHVS, CDR2 FQNEAQ. There are 20 residues in the CDR3. Produced via immunoSEQ multiplex PCR; TCRdb's table is partial and in-frame only. The sample records about 410,000 clones, 86% being singletons. The sequencing input was peripheral blood. The chain uses TRBV7-8 and TRBJ1-5; TRBD1 agrees at 9 bases. This receptor was identified in a woman between 25 and 40 years old with active or convalescent COVID-19. CDR3 amino acids: CASSRKQTGTGPYSNQPQHF. Written as DNA, the CDR3 is TGTGCCAGCAGCCGAAAACAAACCGGGACAGGGCCTTATAGCAATCAGCCCCAGCATTTT.